This T cell receptor (beta chain) was identified in a study of T-cell reconstitution after alpha-beta-depleted transplantation in children. Broader study findings: TCRbeta diversity was high at day 60 in some patients (a result of surviving recipient T cells and thymic progenitors). Newly generated T cells supplied most T-cell counts and diversity one year post-transplant. Expanded graft clones numbering several hundred reportedly gave rise to alpha-beta T cells about two months after transplant.

Construction of the TCRbeta library involved unique molecular identifiers. TCRdb independently ran MiXCR on the PCR reads; one entry per CDR3 protein. The repertoire holds 500,000 to 650,000 distinct CDR3 sequences, with 9.5% to 12% as singletons. In regard to this clonotype: Its specificity is unknown.

The CDR3 spans 14 residues. Germline lookup yields CDR1 SGDLS and CDR2 YYNGEE. V lost 4 bases to trimming and J lost 4 bases; unmatched junction nucleotides: 6. The source material was PBMCs, mostly from graft donor cells, sampled 180 days after TCRalphabeta/CD19-depleted stem cell transplant. This clonotype was obtained from a female patient between 2 and 10 years old who had a stem cell transplant for aplastic anemia, so the T cells may come from the graft donor. The rearrangement joins TRBV9 to TRBJ2-3, with 7 bases matching TRBD1. CDR3 DNA: TGTGCCAGCAGCCTAAGACAGGGCGCAGATACGCAGTATTTT. Translating it yields CASSLRQGADTQYF.